This is a list of T cell receptor beta chains from one sample in a study of blood T cell repertoires in COVID-19. Profiling relied on immunoSEQ multiplex PCR, and the TCRdb table lists in-frame clones only, not all of them. The sample lists roughly 150,000 clones; 78% were seen once. The sample comprised peripheral blood. All receptors derive from a man in his sixties who had recovered from COVID-19. The CDR3 runs from the conserved cysteine through the conserved F or W.

length	V	J	CDR3
16	TRBV19	TRBJ2-6	CATNPRGLSGANVLTF
14	TRBV14	TRBJ2-3	CASSFGRRADTQYF
14	TRBV6-2/TRBV6-3	TRBJ2-1	CASSYLQGANEQFF
14	TRBV10-3	TRBJ2-7	CAISMTSGSNEQYF
16	TRBV5-4	TRBJ2-2	CASSTGTSGTDGELFF
18	TRBV7-6	TRBJ2-6	CASSLSTGTYSGANVLTF
16	TRBV19	TRBJ2-4	CASSIGLAGGRDIQYF
12	TRBV12-3/TRBV12-4	TRBJ1-5	CASSDHFQPQHF
14	TRBV7-7	TRBJ2-2	CASSPTVNTGELFF
17	TRBV3-1/TRBV3-2	TRBJ2-3	CASSLPTRTLSTDTQYF
14	TRBV15	TRBJ1-2	CATGPDRGNYGYTF
13	TRBV19	TRBJ1-6	CASGQGPNSPLHF
16	TRBV9	TRBJ2-1	CASSVAYNRVINEQFF
15	TRBV5-1	TRBJ2-3	CASSLLGRQGDTQYF
13	TRBV15	TRBJ2-5	CATSQDRQETQYF
15	TRBV5-4	TRBJ2-1	CASSQREAPYNEQFF
13	TRBV29-1	TRBJ1-5	CSVGGARDQPQHF
14	TRBV29-1	TRBJ2-3	CSVEGLFSTDTQYF
15	TRBV7-9	TRBJ2-3	CASSLQAGSTDTQYF
13	TRBV5-6	TRBJ2-2	CASSYLGRGELFF
14	TRBV2	TRBJ1-5	CASSPQGGAQPQHF
16	TRBV27	TRBJ2-3	CASNPLAGGFTDTQYF
15	TRBV3-1/TRBV3-2	TRBJ2-7	CASSQDRGQGYEQYF
15	TRBV5-1	TRBJ1-2	CASSLGTGENYGYTF
15	TRBV6-1	TRBJ1-1	CASSEVGGLHTEAFF
16	TRBV7-9	TRBJ2-3	CASSLTTSGRGDTQYF
15	TRBV9	TRBJ1-1	CASSAGGPLNTEAFF
16	TRBV6-1	TRBJ1-1	CASSEQEGLLNTEAFF
12	TRBV28	TRBJ2-2	CASEGVTGELFF
15	TRBV3-1/TRBV3-2	TRBJ2-7	CASSQGTGISYEQYF
15	TRBV4-3	TRBJ2-7	CASSQDLAGGREQYF
13	TRBV7-2	TRBJ2-7	CASRPGGINEQYF
16	TRBV6-2/TRBV6-3	TRBJ1-1	CASSTGTGSRDTEAFF
19	TRBV19	TRBJ1-2	CASTNYRTGRPLTNYGYTF
17	TRBV7-2	TRBJ2-3	CASTPNWAGSEADTQYF
14	TRBV6-1	TRBJ1-6	CASSEIQGNSPLHF
13	TRBV6-2/TRBV6-3	TRBJ1-2	CASSWEGNYGYTF
13	TRBV5-5	TRBJ1-6	CASSLEDRSPLHF
11	TRBV5-5	TRBJ2-3	CASSFQGLVYF
15	TRBV7-2	TRBJ2-7	CASSSRTPLDYEQYF
14	TRBV30	TRBJ2-7	CAWSKGQGMNEQYF
18	TRBV3-1/TRBV3-2	TRBJ2-3	CASSQVYGTLSNTDTQYF
16	TRBV11-2	TRBJ2-1	CASSLEVRQGIDEQFF
15	TRBV5-6	TRBJ1-2	CASTQLDRGMHGYTF
16	TRBV7-2	TRBJ1-4	CASSFQGGFTNEKLFF
15	TRBV23-1	TRBJ2-5	CASSQSRQGLETQYF